This T cell receptor beta chain derives from a study of response to subunit inactivated influenza vaccine. The CDR3 extends over 12 amino acids. The germline gives CDR1 SGHTA, CDR2 FQGNSA. Trimming took 0 bases from V and 4 from J, leaving 1 base between them. Study findings and constraints: It was the authors' suggestion that each seasonal influenza vaccination recruits few new T cells.

MiXCR, applied by TCRdb to the RT-PCR reads, yields one record per CDR3 protein. The table includes fewer than 800,000 distinct CDR3 sequences, 15% to 19% detected once. This clonotype was found many times. No antigen is known for it. The clonotype originates from a man aged 45-65 years who received an inactivated influenza vaccine. The source was PBMCs from blood, collected approximately 13 days after vaccination. The chain is built from TRBV7-2 and TRBJ1-3; D unresolved. The CDR3 DNA is TGTGCCAGCAGCTTAGCGGGAAACACCATATATTTT. It is translated as CASSLAGNTIYF. The whole variable domain, filled in from reference TRBV7-2 and TRBJ1-3, reads GAGVSQSPSNKVTEKGKDVELRCDPISGHTALYWYRQSLGQGLEFLIYFQGNSAPDKSGLPSDRFSAERTGGSVSTLTIQRTQQEDSAVYLCASSLAGNTIYFGEGSWLTVV.